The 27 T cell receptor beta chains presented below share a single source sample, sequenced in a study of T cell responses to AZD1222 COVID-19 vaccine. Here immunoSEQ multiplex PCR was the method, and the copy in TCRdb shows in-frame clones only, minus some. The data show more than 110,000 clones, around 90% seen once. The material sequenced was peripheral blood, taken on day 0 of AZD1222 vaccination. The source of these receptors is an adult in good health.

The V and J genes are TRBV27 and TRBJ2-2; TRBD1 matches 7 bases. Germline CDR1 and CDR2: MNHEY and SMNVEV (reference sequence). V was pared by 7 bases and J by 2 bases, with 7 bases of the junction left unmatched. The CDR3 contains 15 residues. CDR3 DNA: TGTGCCAGCACCCCCGACAGGGTCAACACCGGGGAGCTGTTTTTT. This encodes CASTPDRVNTGELFF.

In nucleotides, the CDR3 is TGCGCCAGCAGCTTTTGGGGATCTAACGGGGAGCTGTTTTTT. Its protein is CASSFWGSNGELFF. The chain is built from TRBV5-1 and TRBJ2-2; D not certain. Germline V gene sequence: CDR1 SGHRS, CDR2 YFSETQ. The CDR3 contains 14 residues. V shed 2 bases and J shed 7 bases, with 12 bases lying between them. Together with reference TRBV5-1 and TRBJ2-2, the CDR3 gives the full variable domain: KAGVTQTPRYLIKTRGQQVTLSCSPISGHRSVSWYQQTPGQGLQFLFEYFSETQRNKGNFPGRFSGRQFSNSRSEMNVSTLELGDSALYLCASSFWGSNGELFFGEGSRLTVL.

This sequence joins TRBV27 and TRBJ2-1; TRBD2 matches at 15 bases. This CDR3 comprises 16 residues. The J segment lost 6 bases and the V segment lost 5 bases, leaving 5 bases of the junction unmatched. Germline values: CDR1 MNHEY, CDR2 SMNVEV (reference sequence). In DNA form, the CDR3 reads TGTGCCAGCAGTCCCGGACTAGCGGGAGGGCCCAATGAGCAGTTCTTC. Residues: CASSPGLAGGPNEQFF.

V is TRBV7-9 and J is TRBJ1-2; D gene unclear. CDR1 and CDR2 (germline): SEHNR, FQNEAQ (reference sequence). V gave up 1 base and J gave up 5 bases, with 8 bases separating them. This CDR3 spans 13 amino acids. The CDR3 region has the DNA TGTGCCAGCAGCTTAGTTCGACCGTATGGCTACACCTTC. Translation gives CASSLVRPYGYTF.

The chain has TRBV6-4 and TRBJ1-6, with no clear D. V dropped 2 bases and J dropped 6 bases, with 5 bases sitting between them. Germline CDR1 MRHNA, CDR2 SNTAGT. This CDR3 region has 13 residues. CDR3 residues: CASSDGSNSPLHF. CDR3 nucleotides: TGTGCCAGCAGTGACGGGTCTAATTCACCCCTCCACTTT.

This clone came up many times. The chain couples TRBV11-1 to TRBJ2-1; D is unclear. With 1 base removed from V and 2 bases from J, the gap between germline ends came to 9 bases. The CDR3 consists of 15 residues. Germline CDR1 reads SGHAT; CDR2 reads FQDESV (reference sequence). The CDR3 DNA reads TGTGCCAGCAGCTTAGTTTTATCGGCCTACAATGAGCAGTTCTTC. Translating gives CASSLVLSAYNEQFF.

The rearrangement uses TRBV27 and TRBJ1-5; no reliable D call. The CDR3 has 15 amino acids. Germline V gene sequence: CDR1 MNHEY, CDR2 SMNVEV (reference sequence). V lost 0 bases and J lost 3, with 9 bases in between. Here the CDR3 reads CASSLSRGINQPQHF. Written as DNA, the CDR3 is TGTGCCAGCAGTTTATCGAGAGGGATCAATCAGCCCCAGCATTTT.

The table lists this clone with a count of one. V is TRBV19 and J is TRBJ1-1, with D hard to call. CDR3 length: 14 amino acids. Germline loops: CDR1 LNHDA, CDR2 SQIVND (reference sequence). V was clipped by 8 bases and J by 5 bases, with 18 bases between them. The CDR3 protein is CASHPSERVTEAFF. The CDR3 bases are TGTGCCAGTCACCCTAGCGAGAGGGTAACTGAAGCTTTCTTT.

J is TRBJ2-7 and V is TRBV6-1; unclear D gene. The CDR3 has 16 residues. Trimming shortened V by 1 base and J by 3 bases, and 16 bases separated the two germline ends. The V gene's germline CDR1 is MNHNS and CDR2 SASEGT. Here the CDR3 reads CASSEGPRPWGYEQYF. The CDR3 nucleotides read TGTGCCAGCAGTGAAGGGCCTCGGCCGTGGGGCTACGAGCAGTACTTC.

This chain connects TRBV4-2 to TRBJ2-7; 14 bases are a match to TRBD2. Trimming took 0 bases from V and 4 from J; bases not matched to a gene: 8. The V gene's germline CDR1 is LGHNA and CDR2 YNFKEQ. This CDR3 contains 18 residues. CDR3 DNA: TGTGCCAGCAGCCAAGACCCGCCGGGACTAGCGGGAGTATACGAGCAGTACTTC. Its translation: CASSQDPPGLAGVYEQYF.

As DNA, the CDR3 is TGTGCCAGCAGCACCTTTGTGGGACAGGCTGAAAAACTGTTTTTT. Translation gives CASSTFVGQAEKLFF. The chain couples TRBV7-9 to TRBJ1-4, with TRBD1 matching over 8 bases. The CDR3 is 15 residues long. Germline V CDR1 and CDR2: SEHNR, FQNEAQ (reference sequence). V lost 5 bases to trimming and J lost 7 bases; unmatched junction nucleotides: 9.

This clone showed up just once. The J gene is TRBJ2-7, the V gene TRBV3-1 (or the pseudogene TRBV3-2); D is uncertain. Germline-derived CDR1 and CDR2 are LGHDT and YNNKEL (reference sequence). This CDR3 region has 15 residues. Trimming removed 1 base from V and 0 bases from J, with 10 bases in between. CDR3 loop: CASSQVPDLSYEQYF. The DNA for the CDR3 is TGTGCCAGCAGCCAAGTACCGGACCTCTCCTACGAGCAGTACTTC.

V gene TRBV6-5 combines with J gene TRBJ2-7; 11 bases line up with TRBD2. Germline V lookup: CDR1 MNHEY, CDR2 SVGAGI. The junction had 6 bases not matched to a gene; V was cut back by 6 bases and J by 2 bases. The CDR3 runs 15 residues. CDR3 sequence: CASRPGTSGPYEQYF. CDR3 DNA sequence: TGTGCCAGCAGACCCGGGACTAGCGGACCCTACGAGCAGTACTTC.

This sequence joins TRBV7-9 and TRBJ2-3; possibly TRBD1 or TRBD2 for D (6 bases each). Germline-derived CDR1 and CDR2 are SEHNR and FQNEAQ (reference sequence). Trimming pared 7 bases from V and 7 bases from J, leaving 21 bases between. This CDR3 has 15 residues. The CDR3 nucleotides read TGTGCCAGCAAGAGGGGGACTTCCAGACCTTATACGCAGTATTTT. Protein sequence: CASKRGTSRPYTQYF.

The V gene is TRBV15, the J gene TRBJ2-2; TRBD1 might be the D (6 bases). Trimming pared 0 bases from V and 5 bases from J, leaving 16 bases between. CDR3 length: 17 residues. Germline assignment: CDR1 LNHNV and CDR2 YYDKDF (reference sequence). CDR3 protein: CATSRDYRAKETGELFF. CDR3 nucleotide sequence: TGTGCCACCAGCAGAGACTACAGGGCGAAGGAGACCGGGGAGCTGTTTTTT.

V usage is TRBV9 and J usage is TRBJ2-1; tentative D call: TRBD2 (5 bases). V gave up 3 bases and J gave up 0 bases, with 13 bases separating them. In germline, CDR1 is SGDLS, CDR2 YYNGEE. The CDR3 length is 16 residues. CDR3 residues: CASSGVGGSSYNEQFF. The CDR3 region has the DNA TGTGCCAGCAGCGGGGTAGGTGGGAGCTCCTACAATGAGCAGTTCTTC.

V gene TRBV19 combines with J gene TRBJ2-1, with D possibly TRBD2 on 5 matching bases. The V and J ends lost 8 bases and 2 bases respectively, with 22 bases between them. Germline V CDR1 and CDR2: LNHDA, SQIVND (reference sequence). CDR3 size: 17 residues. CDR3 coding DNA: TGTGCCAGTCAGACCCCCCCCGGTGGGAGCACCTACAATGAGCAGTTCTTC. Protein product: CASQTPPGGSTYNEQFF.

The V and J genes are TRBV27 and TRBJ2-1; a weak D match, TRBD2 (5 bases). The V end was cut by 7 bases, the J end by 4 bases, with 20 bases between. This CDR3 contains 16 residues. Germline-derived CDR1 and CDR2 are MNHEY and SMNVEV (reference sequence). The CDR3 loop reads CASTRGWGDGYNEQFF. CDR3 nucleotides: TGTGCCAGCACCCGAGGGTGGGGAGATGGGTACAATGAGCAGTTCTTC.

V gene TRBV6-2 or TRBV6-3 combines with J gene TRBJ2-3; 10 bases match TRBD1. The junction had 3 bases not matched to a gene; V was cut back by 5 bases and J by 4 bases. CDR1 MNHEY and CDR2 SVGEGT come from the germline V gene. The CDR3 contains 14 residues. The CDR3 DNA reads TGTGCCAGCAGTACTGGACAGGGGGCAGATACGCAGTATTTT. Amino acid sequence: CASSTGQGADTQYF.

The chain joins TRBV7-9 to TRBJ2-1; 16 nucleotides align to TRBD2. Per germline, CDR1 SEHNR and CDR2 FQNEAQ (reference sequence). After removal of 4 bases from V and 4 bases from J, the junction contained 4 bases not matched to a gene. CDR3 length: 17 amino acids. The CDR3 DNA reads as TGTGCCAGCAGCTATGGGACTAGCGGGAGGGAATACAATGAGCAGTTCTTC. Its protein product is CASSYGTSGREYNEQFF.

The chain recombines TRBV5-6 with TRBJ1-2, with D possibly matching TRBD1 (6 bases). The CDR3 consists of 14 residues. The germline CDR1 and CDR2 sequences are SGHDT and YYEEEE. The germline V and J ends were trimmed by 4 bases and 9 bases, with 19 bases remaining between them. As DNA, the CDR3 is TGTGCCAGCAGCCCGACCGGGGTACAGGGCCGCTACACCTTC. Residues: CASSPTGVQGRYTF.

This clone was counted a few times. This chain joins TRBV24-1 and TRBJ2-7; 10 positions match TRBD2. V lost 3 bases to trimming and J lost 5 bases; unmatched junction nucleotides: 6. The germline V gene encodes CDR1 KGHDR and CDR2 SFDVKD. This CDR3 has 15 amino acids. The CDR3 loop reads CATSDAASGRDEQYF. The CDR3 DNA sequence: TGTGCCACCAGTGATGCGGCTAGCGGGAGAGACGAGCAGTACTTC.

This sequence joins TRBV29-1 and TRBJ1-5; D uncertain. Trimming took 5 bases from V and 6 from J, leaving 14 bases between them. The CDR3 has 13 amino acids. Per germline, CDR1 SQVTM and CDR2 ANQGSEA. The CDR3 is CSVSGPEGQPQHF. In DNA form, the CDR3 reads TGCAGCGTTTCCGGACCAGAAGGTCAGCCCCAGCATTTT. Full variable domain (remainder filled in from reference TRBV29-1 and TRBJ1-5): SAVISQKPSRDICQRGTSLTIQCQVDSQVTMMFWYRQQPGQSLTLIATANQGSEATYESGFVIDKFPISRPNLTFSTLTVSNMSPEDSSIYLCSVSGPEGQPQHFGDGTRLSIL.

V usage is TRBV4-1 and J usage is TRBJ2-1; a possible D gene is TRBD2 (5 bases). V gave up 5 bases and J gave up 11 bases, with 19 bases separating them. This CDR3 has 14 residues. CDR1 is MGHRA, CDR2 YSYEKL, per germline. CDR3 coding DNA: TGCGCCAGCAGCGCAACGGGATACGGCAGTAAGCAGTTCTTC. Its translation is CASSATGYGSKQFF.

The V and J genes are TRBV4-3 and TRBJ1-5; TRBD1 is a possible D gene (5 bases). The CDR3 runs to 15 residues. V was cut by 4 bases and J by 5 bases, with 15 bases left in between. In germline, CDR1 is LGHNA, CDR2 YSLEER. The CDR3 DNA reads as TGCGCCAGCAGCCCAGACCACGGGGGGGATCAGCCCCAGCATTTT. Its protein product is CASSPDHGGDQPQHF.

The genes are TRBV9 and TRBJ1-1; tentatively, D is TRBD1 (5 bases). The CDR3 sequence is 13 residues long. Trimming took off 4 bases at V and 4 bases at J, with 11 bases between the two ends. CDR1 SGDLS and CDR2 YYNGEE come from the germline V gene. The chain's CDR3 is CASSLWGGTEAFF. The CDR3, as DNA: TGTGCCAGCAGCCTGTGGGGCGGCACTGAAGCTTTCTTT.

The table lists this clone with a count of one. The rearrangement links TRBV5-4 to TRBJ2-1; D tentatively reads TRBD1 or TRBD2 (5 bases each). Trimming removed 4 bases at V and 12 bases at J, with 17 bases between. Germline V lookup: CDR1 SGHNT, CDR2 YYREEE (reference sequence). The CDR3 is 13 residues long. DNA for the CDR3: TGTGCCAGCAGCGAACCTCCTGGGGGAAGGCAGTTCTTC. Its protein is CASSEPPGGRQFF.